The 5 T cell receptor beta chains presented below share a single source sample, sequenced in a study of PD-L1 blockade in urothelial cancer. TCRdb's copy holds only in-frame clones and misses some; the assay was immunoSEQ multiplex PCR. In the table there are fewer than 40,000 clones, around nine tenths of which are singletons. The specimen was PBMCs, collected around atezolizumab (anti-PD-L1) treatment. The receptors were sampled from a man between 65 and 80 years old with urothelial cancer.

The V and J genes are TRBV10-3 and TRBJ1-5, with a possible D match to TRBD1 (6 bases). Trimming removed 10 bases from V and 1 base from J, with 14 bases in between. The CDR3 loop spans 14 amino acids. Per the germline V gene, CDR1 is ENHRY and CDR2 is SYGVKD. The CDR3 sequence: CATRVGTSNQPQHF. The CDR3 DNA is TGTGCCACGCGGGTCGGGACAAGCAATCAGCCCCAGCATTTT.

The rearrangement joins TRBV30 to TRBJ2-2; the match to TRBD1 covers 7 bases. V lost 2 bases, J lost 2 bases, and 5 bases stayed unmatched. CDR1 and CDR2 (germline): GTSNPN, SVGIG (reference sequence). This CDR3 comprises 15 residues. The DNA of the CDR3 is TGTGCCTGGAGTCGGGGACAGTTCAACACCGGGGAGCTGTTTTTT. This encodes CAWSRGQFNTGELFF.

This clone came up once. The DNA of the CDR3 is TGTGCCAGCAGTCCACGACAGGGAAACACCGGGGAGCTGTTTTTT. Its protein is CASSPRQGNTGELFF. This chain connects TRBV6-1 to TRBJ2-2; TRBD1 matches at 7 bases. The germline V gene has CDR1 MNHNS and CDR2 SASEGT. The CDR3 extends over 15 amino acids. The trim removed 5 bases at V and 2 bases at J, leaving 5 bases unmatched.

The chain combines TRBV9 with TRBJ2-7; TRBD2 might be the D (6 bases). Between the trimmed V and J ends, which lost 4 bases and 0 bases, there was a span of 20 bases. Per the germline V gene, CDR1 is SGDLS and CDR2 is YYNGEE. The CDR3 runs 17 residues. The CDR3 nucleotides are TGTGCCAGCAGCCCAAGATGGGGACGGGGGTCCTCCTACGAGCAGTACTTC. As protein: CASSPRWGRGSSYEQYF.

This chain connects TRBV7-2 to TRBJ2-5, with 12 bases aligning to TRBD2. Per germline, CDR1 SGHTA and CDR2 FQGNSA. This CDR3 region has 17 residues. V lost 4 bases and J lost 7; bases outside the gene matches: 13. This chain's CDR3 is CASSSARTSGAPRTQYF. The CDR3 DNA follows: TGTGCCAGCAGCTCAGCCCGGACTAGCGGGGCCCCGAGGACCCAGTACTTC.